A single T cell receptor beta chain is shown here with its context. The ends were cut back, 6 bases at V and 3 bases at J, with 14 bases in the middle. This CDR3 contains 15 residues. Looked up from germline, CDR1 is SGHTA and CDR2 is FQGNSA. TCRdb keeps only in-frame clones here, not all; method: immunoSEQ multiplex PCR. This table has about 280,000 clones, 83% appearing once. These data originate in a study of blood T cell repertoires in COVID-19. About the research overall: Sample material is recorded as cDNA or gDNA derived from T cells, B-cell-depleted T cells, or PBMCs.

The receptor comes from a woman between 45 and 60 years old who had recovered from COVID-19. This chain uses TRBV7-2 with TRBJ1-4, with a weak D call TRBD1 (5 bases). Sequenced input: peripheral blood. In DNA, the CDR3 is TGTGCCAGCAGTCCGAGACGGGGGGCTAATGAAAAACTGTTTTTT. This translates into CASSPRRGANEKLFF.